Sequencing of this TCR beta chain was carried out in a study of cytomegalovirus exposure and HLA in healthy donors. Study-level information: Later analysis reported that the 110 or so validation repertoires shared the platform of the roughly 670 first-cohort repertoires.

Study conclusions and caveats: As confirmed in vitro, a few CMV-associated chains were specific for CMV antigens. The study recorded fewer than 200 TCR beta chains that were cytomegalovirus-associated. The classifier was said to identify cytomegalovirus status with high specificity and sensitivity.

Comments on this clone: Its antigen is not identified.

The protocol was immunoSEQ multiplex PCR, while the TCRdb copy is restricted to in-frame clones and leaves out a portion. The sample records 70,000 to 75,000 clones, 94% being singletons. Germline CDR1 SGHDT, CDR2 YYEEEE. The CDR3 contains 17 residues. The V and J ends lost 0 bases and 7 bases, in that order; junction bases with no gene match: 13. The chain is built from TRBV5-6 and TRBJ1-1; 9 bases line up with TRBD1. The sequenced sample was PBMCs. The TCR comes from a woman aged 18-29 years in good health and CMV-seropositive. The CDR3 nucleotides are TGTGCCAGCAGCTTGGGATTCGGGGGACAGGGCGGGAGTGAAGCTTTCTTT. This codes for CASSLGFGGQGGSEAFF.